The clone carrying this TCR beta chain was seen many times. Its matching antigen is unknown. TCRdb analysed the 5' RACE reads with MiXCR anew, one entry per CDR3 protein. The table records 150,000 to 200,000 distinct CDR3 sequences, around a tenth of them present only once. This entry belongs to a study of CD8 T cells in ankylosing spondylitis. Notes on the study in general: The clones that were linked to disease were reported to be significantly enriched in matched synovial fluid samples from ankylosing spondylitis patients. Clones linked with disease were CD8+ and fairly uncommon in the peripheral blood.

V gave up 0 bases and J gave up 3 bases, with 9 bases separating them. Germline CDR1 and CDR2: SGHRS and YFSETQ. This CDR3 is built from 14 residues. The sequence was obtained from a male donor with ankylosing spondylitis or in good health (not recorded which). Sequencing was done on a sample of blood, either unsorted or a sorted T cell fraction (not recorded which). The chain has TRBV5-1 and TRBJ1-2, with D uncertain. The CDR3 loop is CASSLDVGDYGYTF. CDR3 sequence (DNA): TGCGCCAGCAGCTTGGATGTGGGAGACTATGGCTACACCTTC.